The table lists the clone carrying this TCR beta chain with a few counts. What it binds is not known. CDR3 length: 11 amino acids. The V gene lost 3 bases and the J gene lost 8 bases, with 2 bases spanning the gap. The germline V gene has CDR1 WSHSY and CDR2 SAAADI. The time point is: week 35, safety follow-up. One vaccine dose held 300 ug of mutant IDH1 20-mer peptide and came with topical imiquimod. Weeks 1, 3, 5, 7, 11, 15, 19 and 23 were when patients received their eight vaccinations. Clones were sequenced by immunoSEQ multiplex PCR, and TCRdb holds only the in-frame ones, with some missing. In the table there are 60,000 or so clones, 84% of which are singletons. The sample is drawn from a study of a mutant IDH1 vaccine in newly diagnosed glioma. On the study more broadly: In some groups vaccination began 4-6 weeks post-radiotherapy; others received it with temozolomide. The sex distribution of treated patients was about 62% male and about 38% female, with a mean age of roughly 40 years.

V gene TRBV10-2 combines with J gene TRBJ1-6; D not resolved. Source: PBMCs, taken from a glioma patient whose treatment included an IDH1 peptide vaccine. This sequence was found in a man younger than 45 with glioma. CDR3 sequence (DNA): TGCGCCAGCAGTGATGATTCACCCCTCCACTTT. Protein product: CASSDDSPLHF.